Detailed here is one T cell receptor (beta chain). Its cognate antigen is unknown. The CDR3 totals 14 residues. Germline values: CDR1 SGHAT, CDR2 FQNNGV. The V and J ends lost 2 bases and 4 bases, in that order; junction bases with no gene match: 2. This entry belongs to a study of early T cells in non-severe SARS-CoV-2 infection. Across the study: Chains stayed unpaired after sequencing of bulk RNA from unsorted whole blood.

Notes on the study in general: There was a bias toward anti-spike CD8 responses in VDJdb matching, which missed private and CD4 specificities.

Researchers tagged individual cDNA molecules with unique molecular identifiers. TCRdb re-derived calls from the 5' RACE reads in MiXCR, one entry per CDR3 protein. The repertoire includes about 56,000 distinct CDR3 sequences, more than 13% of them detected once, and 4.1% sits in the top ten. This material consisted of whole blood, taken at baseline. The chain carries TRBV11-2 and TRBJ2-5; 9 positions agree with TRBD2. The TCR originated in an adult who was a healthcare worker with PCR-confirmed SARS-CoV-2 infection or an uninfected control (not recorded which). The DNA for the CDR3 is TGTGCCAGCAGCTTACTAGCGGGATCAGAGACCCAGTACTTC. Protein sequence: CASSLLAGSETQYF.